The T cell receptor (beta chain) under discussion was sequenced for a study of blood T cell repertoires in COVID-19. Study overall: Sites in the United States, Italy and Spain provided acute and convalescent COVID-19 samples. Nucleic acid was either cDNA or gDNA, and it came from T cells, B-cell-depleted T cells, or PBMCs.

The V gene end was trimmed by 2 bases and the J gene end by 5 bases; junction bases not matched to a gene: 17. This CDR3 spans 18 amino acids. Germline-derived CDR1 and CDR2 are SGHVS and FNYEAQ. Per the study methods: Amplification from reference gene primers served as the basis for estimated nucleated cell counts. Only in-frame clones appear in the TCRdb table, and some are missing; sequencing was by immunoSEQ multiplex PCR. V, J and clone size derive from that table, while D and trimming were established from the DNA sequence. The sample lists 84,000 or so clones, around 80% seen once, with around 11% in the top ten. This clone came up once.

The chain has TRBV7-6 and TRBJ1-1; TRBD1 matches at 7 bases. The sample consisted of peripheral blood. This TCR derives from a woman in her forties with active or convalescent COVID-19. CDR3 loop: CASSLKYSGTVFQTEAFF. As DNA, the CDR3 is TGTGCCAGCAGCTTAAAGTATTCCGGGACAGTTTTTCAGACTGAAGCTTTCTTT.